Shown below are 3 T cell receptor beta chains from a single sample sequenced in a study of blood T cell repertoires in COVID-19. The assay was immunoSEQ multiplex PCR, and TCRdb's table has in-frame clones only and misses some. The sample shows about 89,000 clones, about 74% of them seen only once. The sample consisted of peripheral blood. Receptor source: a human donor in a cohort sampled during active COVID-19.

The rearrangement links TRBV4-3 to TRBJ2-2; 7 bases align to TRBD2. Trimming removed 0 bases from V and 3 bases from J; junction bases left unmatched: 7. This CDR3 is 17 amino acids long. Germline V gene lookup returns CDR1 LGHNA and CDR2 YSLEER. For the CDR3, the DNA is TGCGCCAGCAGCCAAGATAGTGGCGGGAGTTACACCGGGGAGCTGTTTTTT. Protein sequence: CASSQDSGGSYTGELFF.

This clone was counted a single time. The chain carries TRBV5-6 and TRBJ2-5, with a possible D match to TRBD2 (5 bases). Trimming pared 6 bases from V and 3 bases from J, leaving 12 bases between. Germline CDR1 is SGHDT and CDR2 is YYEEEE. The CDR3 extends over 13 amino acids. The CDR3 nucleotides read TGTGCCAGCACTACTGGAGCGGAAGAGACCCAGTACTTC. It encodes CASTTGAEETQYF.

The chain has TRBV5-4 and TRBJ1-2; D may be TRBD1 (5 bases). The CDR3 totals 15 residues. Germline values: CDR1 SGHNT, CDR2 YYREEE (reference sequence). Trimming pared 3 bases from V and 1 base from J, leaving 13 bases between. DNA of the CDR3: TGTGCCAGCAGCTCTCGGCAGGGAGGTAACTATGGCTACACCTTC. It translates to CASSSRQGGNYGYTF. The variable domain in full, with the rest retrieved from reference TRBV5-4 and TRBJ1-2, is ETGVTQSPTHLIKTRGQQVTLRCSSQSGHNTVSWYQQALGQGPQFIFQYYREEENGRGNFPPRFSGLQFPNYSSELNVNALELDDSALYLCASSSRQGGNYGYTFGSGTRLTVV.